The rows below give T cell receptor beta chains drawn from one sample of a study of cytomegalovirus exposure and HLA in healthy donors. The repertoire was sequenced with immunoSEQ multiplex PCR; TCRdb's copy has only in-frame clones and lacks some. The data show roughly 150,000 clones, approximately 80% seen once. Sequencing was performed on PBMCs. The origin of the receptors is a man aged 50 to 59 in good health and CMV-seropositive. Both conserved end residues are part of each CDR3. D genes are given only for firm matches. Size is stated for part of the rows, as once, few or many counts, or as a class when the clone is expanded.

abundance,d_gene,v_gene,j_gene,CDR3nt,CDR3aa
-,-,TRBV7-2,TRBJ2-5,TGTGCCAGCAGCTTAAGCCCTCGAGGGGGCCAAGAGACCCAGTACTTC,CASSLSPRGGQETQYF
-,-,TRBV18,TRBJ2-5,TGTGCCAGCTCACCCCTCTCCTCTAGCGCCGGAGAGACCCAGTACTTC,CASSPLSSSAGETQYF
few,TRBD1,TRBV11-3,TRBJ2-1,TGTGCCAGCAGCTCTCAGGGGGACTCCTACAATGAGCAGTTCTTC,CASSSQGDSYNEQFF
-,TRBD1,TRBV5-6,TRBJ2-2,TGTGCCAGCAGCTTGGACGAGCAGGGGGTTACCGGGGAGCTGTTTTTT,CASSLDEQGVTGELFF
-,TRBD2,TRBV7-3,TRBJ2-3,TGTGCCAGCAGCCCTAGCGGGGGATCAGATACGCAGTATTTT,CASSPSGGSDTQYF
-,-,TRBV4-3,TRBJ2-5,TGCGCCAGCAGCCAAGAAATTCTGGGCAGGGCTTGGGAAGAGACCCAGTACTTC,CASSQEILGRAWEETQYF
once,TRBD2,TRBV7-2,TRBJ2-3,TGTGCCAGCAGCATAACTAGCGGGGGAGGCACAGATACGCAGTATTTT,CASSITSGGGTDTQYF
few,TRBD1,TRBV28,TRBJ1-6,TGTGCCAGCAGTGGAGGGGGCGGTGATGATTCACCCCTCCACTTT,CASSGGGGDDSPLHF
-,TRBD1,TRBV15,TRBJ2-7,TGTGCCACCAGCAGAGCCGACAGGGCTCTTACCTACGAGCAGTACTTC,CATSRADRALTYEQYF
-,-,TRBV15,TRBJ1-3,TGTGCCACCAGCAGAGGAGGGAGTGGAAACACCATATATTTT,CATSRGGSGNTIYF
-,TRBD1,TRBV5-1,TRBJ1-1,TGCGCCAGCAGCAGACAGGGGCAGGAAGCTTTCTTT,CASSRQGQEAFF
-,-,TRBV19,TRBJ1-1,TGTGCCAGTGTCATTGACACTGAAGCTTTCTTT,CASVIDTEAFF
few,-,TRBV9,TRBJ2-5,TGTGCCAGCAGCGTTGAGGGTGGTTGGCAGGAGACCCAGTACTTC,CASSVEGGWQETQYF
-,-,TRBV30,TRBJ1-3,TGTGCCTGGAGTGGACAGGCTGGAAACACCATATATTTT,CAWSGQAGNTIYF
-,TRBD1,TRBV4-3,TRBJ2-5,TGCGCCAGCAGCCAAACGGGACAGGGTGGACAGACCCAGTACTTC,CASSQTGQGGQTQYF
few,TRBD1,TRBV18,TRBJ1-1,TGTGCCAGCTCGGGACAGCCGAACACTGAAGCTTTCTTT,CASSGQPNTEAFF
-,-,TRBV4-3,TRBJ1-1,TGCGCCAGCAGCCAAGATATACAGGGTACTGAAGCTTTCTTT,CASSQDIQGTEAFF
-,-,TRBV1,TRBJ2-3,TGCACCAGCAGCCAAGGACACAGGGAGACCCGCACTAGCACAGATACGCAGTATTTT,CTSSQGHRETRTSTDTQYF
-,-,TRBV25-1,TRBJ2-7,TGTGCCAGCAGTGAATATACCGGGGGTGGCTACGAGCAGTACTTC,CASSEYTGGGYEQYF
-,TRBD1,TRBV19,TRBJ1-5,TGTGCCAGTAGTATAGCGGGACAGGGGGCCGGACAGCCCCAGCATTTT,CASSIAGQGAGQPQHF
-,-,TRBV7-2,TRBJ2-7,TGTGCCAGCAGCATGTACTCCTACGAGCAGTACTTC,CASSMYSYEQYF
-,-,TRBV10-1,TRBJ2-1,TGCGCCAGCAGTGGAGTCCCCGGGGATGAGCAGTTCTTC,CASSGVPGDEQFF
-,TRBD1,TRBV4-3,TRBJ1-2,TGCGCCAGCAGCCCCCGGGACAGGGGAAACTATGGCTACACCTTC,CASSPRDRGNYGYTF
-,-,TRBV19,TRBJ1-2,TGTGCCAGTAGTATCGAGCAGGGGTTTGGCTACACCTTC,CASSIEQGFGYTF
once,TRBD1,TRBV6-5,TRBJ1-5,TGTGCCAGCAGTACCTCCGGGACAGGGTGGCAGCCCCAGCATTTT,CASSTSGTGWQPQHF
few,-,TRBV15,TRBJ1-5,TGTGCCACCAGCAGAGACTCCGGGCCCCAGCATTTT,CATSRDSGPQHF
once,TRBD2,TRBV7-9,TRBJ2-3,TGTGCCAGCAGCACAGCGGGGGGGCGCTCAGATACGCAGTATTTT,CASSTAGGRSDTQYF
-,-,TRBV19,TRBJ2-2,TGTGCCAGTAGTATAAGAGGGGGGGACTCCGGGGAGCTGTTTTTT,CASSIRGGDSGELFF
-,TRBD2,TRBV7-2,TRBJ2-2,TGTGCCAGCAGCCGTAGCGGGGGGGCAGGAAGCGGGGAGCTGTTTTTT,CASSRSGGAGSGELFF
-,TRBD1,TRBV19,TRBJ2-1,TGTGCCAGTACCTGGACAGGGAGCGGCAATGAGCAGTTCTTC,CASTWTGSGNEQFF
-,TRBD2,TRBV5-1,TRBJ2-5,TGCGCCAGCAGCTACCAACTAGCGGGGGGCCAAGAGACCCAGTACTTC,CASSYQLAGGQETQYF
-,TRBD2,TRBV9,TRBJ2-7,TGTGCCAGCAGCGTGGGCGGGGGGGCCTTCGAGCAGTACTTC,CASSVGGGAFEQYF
-,-,TRBV7-7,TRBJ2-1,TGTGCCAGCAGCCCCTCGGGTGACTCATACAATGAGCAGTTCTTC,CASSPSGDSYNEQFF
-,TRBD1,TRBV10-3,TRBJ2-1,TGTGCCATCAGTGAACGGGGGACAGGGTTCTACAATGAGCAGTTCTTC,CAISERGTGFYNEQFF
-,-,TRBV4-3,TRBJ2-7,TGCGCCAGCAGCCAAGCGGGACACAGGGATCGCGAGCAGTACTTC,CASSQAGHRDREQYF
-,-,TRBV27,TRBJ1-3,TGTGCCAGCAGTTTTGGACCGGAGGGTTCTGGAAACACCATATATTTT,CASSFGPEGSGNTIYF
-,TRBD1,TRBV11-2,TRBJ2-7,TGTGCCAGCAGCTCCCAGGGGGATATCTCCTACGAGCAGTACTTC,CASSSQGDISYEQYF
-,TRBD1,TRBV7-6,TRBJ2-1,TGTGCCAGCAGCTCGGGACAGGGTGGCTACAATGAGCAGTTCTTC,CASSSGQGGYNEQFF
few,-,TRBV7-7,TRBJ1-6,TGTGCTAGCAGCCGTACAGGGAGCCGGTCACCCCTCCACTTT,CASSRTGSRSPLHF
-,-,TRBV5-1,TRBJ1-1,TGCGCCAGCAGCTTGGGCAGAATTATGAACACTGAAGCTTTCTTT,CASSLGRIMNTEAFF
-,-,TRBV21-1,TRBJ2-7,TGTGCCAGCAGCAAAGACCGGGGACAGGGTTCCTACGAGCAGTACTTC,CASSKDRGQGSYEQYF